Listed below are T cell receptor beta chains from one sample, sequenced in a study of T cell changes during pregnancy in multiple sclerosis. Assay: immunoSEQ multiplex PCR; the TCRdb copy retains only in-frame clones and omits some. The data show tens of thousands of clones, around 90% seen once. Sequencing was performed on CD4+ T cells from peripheral blood mononuclear cells, taken after pregnancy. The receptors originated from a female donor in good health, enrolled as a control in a pregnancy study. The CDR3 runs from the conserved cysteine through the conserved F or W. A D gene is named only where the DNA matches it firmly. The size entry is marked missing in some rows and otherwise reads once, few, many or a size class.

d_call: .; v_call: TRBV10-3; clone_size: .; j_call: TRBJ1-4; cdr3_length: 15; cdr3_aa: CAISESGRVNEKLFF; cdr3_nt: TGTGCCATCAGTGAGTCAGGCAGGGTTAATGAAAAACTGTTTTTT
d_call: TRBD1; v_call: TRBV7-8; clone_size: .; j_call: TRBJ2-5; cdr3_length: 14; cdr3_aa: CASSRHRGGETQYF; cdr3_nt: TGTGCCAGCAGCCGACACAGGGGTGGGGAGACCCAGTACTTC
d_call: .; v_call: TRBV5-8; clone_size: .; j_call: TRBJ1-4; cdr3_length: 16; cdr3_aa: CASSPEGGQLNEKLFF; cdr3_nt: TGTGCCAGCAGCCCGGAAGGCGGGCAGTTAAATGAAAAACTGTTTTTT
d_call: .; v_call: TRBV6-4; clone_size: few; j_call: TRBJ2-2; cdr3_length: 15; cdr3_aa: CASSATVANTGELFF; cdr3_nt: TGTGCCAGCAGTGCGACAGTCGCGAACACCGGGGAGCTGTTTTTT
d_call: TRBD2; v_call: TRBV4-1; clone_size: .; j_call: TRBJ2-2; cdr3_length: 15; cdr3_aa: CASSQEGTSFGELFF; cdr3_nt: TGCGCCAGCAGCCAAGAGGGGACTAGCTTCGGGGAGCTGTTTTTT
d_call: TRBD1; v_call: TRBV2; clone_size: .; j_call: TRBJ1-2; cdr3_length: 14; cdr3_aa: CASSAQGGLSGYTF; cdr3_nt: TGTGCCAGCAGTGCACAGGGGGGGTTGAGCGGCTACACCTTC
d_call: .; v_call: TRBV29-1; clone_size: .; j_call: TRBJ2-1; cdr3_length: 15; cdr3_aa: CSVEDFRGNSGEQFF; cdr3_nt: TGCAGCGTTGAAGATTTTAGAGGGAATTCGGGTGAGCAGTTCTTC
d_call: TRBD1; v_call: TRBV27; clone_size: .; j_call: TRBJ2-7; cdr3_length: 14; cdr3_aa: CASSYRDRDYEQYF; cdr3_nt: TGTGCCAGCAGCTACCGGGACAGGGACTACGAGCAGTACTTC
d_call: .; v_call: TRBV9; clone_size: .; j_call: TRBJ2-7; cdr3_length: 14; cdr3_aa: CASSAGSPPLEQYF; cdr3_nt: TGTGCCAGCAGCGCAGGGTCCCCTCCCCTGGAGCAGTACTTC
d_call: TRBD1; v_call: TRBV7-2; clone_size: .; j_call: TRBJ1-6; cdr3_length: 15; cdr3_aa: CASSLQTGTGSPLHF; cdr3_nt: TGTGCCAGCAGCTTACAGACAGGGACGGGTTCACCCCTCCACTTT
d_call: .; v_call: TRBV6-1; clone_size: .; j_call: TRBJ1-3; cdr3_length: 15; cdr3_aa: CASTPEGVSGNTIYF; cdr3_nt: TGTGCCAGCACCCCGGAGGGAGTATCTGGAAACACCATATATTTT
d_call: TRBD2; v_call: TRBV6-5; clone_size: .; j_call: TRBJ2-7; cdr3_length: 15; cdr3_aa: CASTKPGGGSYEQYF; cdr3_nt: TGTGCCAGCACCAAACCTGGGGGGGGCTCCTACGAGCAGTACTTC
d_call: TRBD1; v_call: TRBV30; clone_size: .; j_call: TRBJ1-2; cdr3_length: 12; cdr3_aa: CAWSRGPYGYTF; cdr3_nt: TGTGCCTGGAGTAGGGGGCCTTATGGCTACACCTTC
d_call: TRBD1; v_call: TRBV5-5; clone_size: .; j_call: TRBJ2-7; cdr3_length: 16; cdr3_aa: CASSLGPGQETYEQYF; cdr3_nt: TGTGCCAGCAGCTTGGGTCCGGGACAGGAAACCTACGAGCAGTACTTC
d_call: .; v_call: TRBV2; clone_size: once; j_call: TRBJ2-7; cdr3_length: 13; cdr3_aa: CASRRDPATEQYF; cdr3_nt: TGTGCCAGCAGGCGGGACCCCGCGACGGAGCAGTACTTC